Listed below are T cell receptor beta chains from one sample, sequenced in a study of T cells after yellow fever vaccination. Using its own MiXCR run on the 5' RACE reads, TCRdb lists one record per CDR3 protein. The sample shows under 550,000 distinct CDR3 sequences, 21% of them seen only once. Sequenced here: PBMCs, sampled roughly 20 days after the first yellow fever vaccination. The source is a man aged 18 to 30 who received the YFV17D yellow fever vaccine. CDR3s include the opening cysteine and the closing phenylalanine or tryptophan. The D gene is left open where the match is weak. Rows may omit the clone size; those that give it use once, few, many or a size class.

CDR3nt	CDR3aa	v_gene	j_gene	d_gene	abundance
TGTGCCAGCAGCTTAAGACACACCATATATTTT	CASSLRHTIYF	TRBV13	TRBJ1-3	NA	few
TGTGCCAGCAGTTACTCACGGCGGGGGCAAATGAAGGCATACTACGAGCAGTACTTC	CASSYSRRGQMKAYYEQYF	TRBV6-5	TRBJ2-7	NA	NA
TGTGCCAGCTCAACCGGACAGGGCGGGACAGAGACCCAGTACTTC	CASSTGQGGTETQYF	TRBV18	TRBJ2-5	TRBD1	NA
TGTGCCAGCAGCTCCGCAGACGGTTACGAGCAGTACTTC	CASSSADGYEQYF	TRBV7-3	TRBJ2-7	NA	many
TGTGCCAGCAGCCCCCGCGAGCTAGGGACGAACACCGGGGAGCTGTTTTTT	CASSPRELGTNTGELFF	TRBV7-8	TRBJ2-2	NA	NA
TGTGCCAGCTCACCAAATGTAGGGACCGTGAACACTGAAGCTTTCTTT	CASSPNVGTVNTEAFF	TRBV18	TRBJ1-1	NA	NA
TGCAGCGGGGACGCGGGACTAGCGGGGTCCCAGTTCTTC	CSGDAGLAGSQFF	TRBV29-1	TRBJ2-1	TRBD2	NA
TGTGCCAGCAGCCCAGGATACCTCGGGGCCAACGTCCTGACTTTC	CASSPGYLGANVLTF	TRBV3-1	TRBJ2-6	NA	NA
TGTGCCAGCAGTTTTGAGACAGGTGTTAACTATGGCTACACCTTC	CASSFETGVNYGYTF	TRBV12-3/TRBV12-4	TRBJ1-2	NA	few
TGCAGTGCTAGGTGGAGCTCCTACAATGAGCAGTTCTTC	CSARWSSYNEQFF	TRBV20-1	TRBJ2-1	NA	NA
TGTGCCAGCAGCGTAGGGCTAGCGGGGGGAGAGACCCAGTACTTC	CASSVGLAGGETQYF	TRBV9	TRBJ2-5	TRBD2	few
TGCGCCAGCAGCTTGAGAGGGCTACTAAGCAATGAGCAGTTCTTC	CASSLRGLLSNEQFF	TRBV5-1	TRBJ2-1	NA	NA
TGTGCCAGCAGCGTAGGGGCAGGGAGCTCCTACGAGCAGTACTTC	CASSVGAGSSYEQYF	TRBV9	TRBJ2-7	NA	few
TGTGCCATCAGAACTCGCGGTTACGAGCAGTACTTC	CAIRTRGYEQYF	TRBV10-3	TRBJ2-7	NA	NA
TGTGCCAGCAGCTTGGCCAGGAGTATGGGAGAAGAGCAGTTCTTC	CASSLARSMGEEQFF	TRBV5-4	TRBJ2-1	NA	NA
TGCAGTGCTAGAGCCCGACTAGCGGGTACGCAGTATTTT	CSARARLAGTQYF	TRBV20-1	TRBJ2-3	TRBD2	NA
TGTGCCACCAGTGATTTAAAATCTTCAGGGTTAGAGACCCAGTACTTC	CATSDLKSSGLETQYF	TRBV24-1	TRBJ2-5	NA	few
TGTGCCATCAGCGTGGGACAGAAAGAGACCCAGTACTTC	CAISVGQKETQYF	TRBV10-3	TRBJ2-5	TRBD1	few
TGTGCCACCAGTGAGACAGACCGAGCCGGGGAGCTGTTTTTT	CATSETDRAGELFF	TRBV24-1	TRBJ2-2	NA	few
TGTGCCAGCAGCCAAGTTAGCGGGAGCTCCTACAATGAGCAGTTCTTC	CASSQVSGSSYNEQFF	TRBV3-1	TRBJ2-1	TRBD2	NA
TGTGCCAGCAGCCAAAGGCTCCGGGACAGGGGTATCGATGAGCAGTTCTTC	CASSQRLRDRGIDEQFF	TRBV14	TRBJ2-1	TRBD1	few
TGTGCCAGCAGTTACCCTCCCACAGATACGCAGTATTTT	CASSYPPTDTQYF	TRBV6-2/TRBV6-3	TRBJ2-3	NA	few
TGCAGTGCTAGTCCTCGGGGGGGCCCCCTCAATGAGCAGTTCTTC	CSASPRGGPLNEQFF	TRBV20-1	TRBJ2-1	TRBD2	NA
TGTGCCAGTAGTCGCTTCGGTGGCACTGAAGCTTTCTTT	CASSRFGGTEAFF	TRBV19	TRBJ1-1	NA	NA
TGTGCCAGCATCCCGCAGGGAGCAACTAATGAAAAACTGTTTTTT	CASIPQGATNEKLFF	TRBV12-3/TRBV12-4	TRBJ1-4	NA	few
TGTGCCAGCCTCTCAGGGTTTACTGAGCAGTTCTTC	CASLSGFTEQFF	TRBV12-3/TRBV12-4	TRBJ2-1	NA	NA
TGTGCCACCAGGAGACTAGCGGGGGGACTGAACACCGGGGAGCTGTTTTTT	CATRRLAGGLNTGELFF	TRBV24-1	TRBJ2-2	TRBD2	few
TGCGCCAGCAGCTTGACCCGAGAGGGGCTTCTCAACACTGAAGCTTTCTTT	CASSLTREGLLNTEAFF	TRBV5-1	TRBJ1-1	NA	NA
TGTGCCAGCAGCCCGCTCTCCCGGGGGCCGGGTGAGCAGTTCTTC	CASSPLSRGPGEQFF	TRBV11-2	TRBJ2-1	NA	once
TGTGCCAGCAGTTACACACCTACCTACGAGCAGTACTTC	CASSYTPTYEQYF	TRBV6-2/TRBV6-3	TRBJ2-7	NA	few
TGCAGTGCTAGAGATCGGACAGGGGGCCTTGGGCAGCCCCAGCATTTT	CSARDRTGGLGQPQHF	TRBV20-1	TRBJ1-5	TRBD1	NA
TGCAGTGCTAGAGACAGGGTGAACTCTGGAAACACCATATATTTT	CSARDRVNSGNTIYF	TRBV20-1	TRBJ1-3	NA	NA
TGCAGTGCTGCCCGGGAGCCCAAAAACATTCAGTACTTC	CSAAREPKNIQYF	TRBV20-1	TRBJ2-4	NA	NA
TGTGCCAGCAGCCGGACTCGTGGGGAGACCCAGTACTTC	CASSRTRGETQYF	TRBV3-1	TRBJ2-5	NA	NA
TGTGCCAGCAGCCAAATGCCTCCGGGACAGGGGAACGATGGCTACACCTTC	CASSQMPPGQGNDGYTF	TRBV27	TRBJ1-2	TRBD1	NA
TGCGCCAGCAGTGCTCAGGTCGGGGGCACTGAAGCTTTCTTT	CASSAQVGGTEAFF	TRBV10-1	TRBJ1-1	NA	few